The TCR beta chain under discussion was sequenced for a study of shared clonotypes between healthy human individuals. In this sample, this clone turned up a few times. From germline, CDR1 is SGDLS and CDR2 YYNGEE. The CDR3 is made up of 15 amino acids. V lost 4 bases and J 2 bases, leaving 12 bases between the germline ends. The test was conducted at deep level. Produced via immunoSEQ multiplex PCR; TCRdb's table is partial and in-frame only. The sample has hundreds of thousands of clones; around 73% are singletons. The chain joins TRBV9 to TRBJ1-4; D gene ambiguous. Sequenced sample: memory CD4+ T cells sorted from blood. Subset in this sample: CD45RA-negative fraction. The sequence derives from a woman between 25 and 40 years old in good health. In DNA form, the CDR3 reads TGTGCCAGCAGCAAAAATGTAGGCACTAATGAAAAACTGTTTTTT. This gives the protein CASSKNVGTNEKLFF.